A single sample is the source of the 28 T cell receptor beta chains below, sequenced in a study of blood T cell repertoires in COVID-19. Repertoires were generated with immunoSEQ multiplex PCR, while TCRdb's copy carries only in-frame clones and drops some. The sample carries about 300,000 clones, roughly 86% recorded once. The sequencing sample was made of peripheral blood. All receptors derive from a woman aged 25 to 39 with COVID-19, enrolled during active disease.

The gene calls are TRBV7-2 and TRBJ2-5, with D perhaps matching TRBD2 (6 bases). CDR1 SGHTA and CDR2 FQGNSA come from the germline V gene. The CDR3 length is 15 residues. V was shortened by 5 bases and J by 0 bases, with 13 bases between the two germline ends. In DNA, the CDR3 is TGTGCCAGCAGCGCTGATAGCGGCTACCAAGAGACCCAGTACTTC. Protein sequence: CASSADSGYQETQYF.

The chain joins TRBV6-5 to TRBJ2-5, with 7 bases fitting TRBD2. Germline CDR1 is MNHEY and CDR2 is SVGAGI. V was pared by 6 bases and J by 2 bases, with 9 bases of the junction left unmatched. This CDR3 contains 15 residues. CDR3 sequence (DNA): TGTGCCAGCAGCGATCTAGCGCGGGAGCAAGAGACCCAGTACTTC. It codes for CASSDLAREQETQYF.

The CDR3 region has the DNA TGCGCCAGCAGCTTCGGTGGAGGGGGCCTCGATTCACCCCTCCACTTT. It encodes CASSFGGGGLDSPLHF. The chain uses TRBV5-1 and TRBJ1-6; 7 bases match TRBD1. J gave up 8 bases and V 2 bases, and 10 bases lay outside the gene matches. Germline CDR1 reads SGHRS; CDR2 reads YFSETQ. The CDR3 runs to 16 residues.

In the case of this clone: The sample carries other DNA sequences with the same CDR3. This chain connects TRBV6-5 to TRBJ1-2; 8 bases match TRBD1. The length of the CDR3 is 13 residues. The J segment lost 5 bases and the V segment lost 4 bases, leaving 3 bases of the junction unmatched. Per the germline V gene, CDR1 is MNHEY and CDR2 is SVGAGI. CDR3 DNA: TGTGCCAGCAGTTCTGACAGGGGATATGGCTACACCTTC. Residues: CASSSDRGYGYTF.

This rearrangement joins TRBV11-2 to TRBJ2-1; 10 nucleotides line up with TRBD1. This CDR3 is built from 16 residues. CDR1 and CDR2 (germline): SGHAT, FQNNGV. V dropped 6 bases and J dropped 1; count of bases not matched to a gene: 6. The CDR3 loop is CASRMRTGGSYNEQFF. The CDR3 region has the DNA TGTGCCAGCAGAATGAGGACAGGGGGATCCTACAATGAGCAGTTCTTC.

The chain is built from TRBV3-1 (or the pseudogene TRBV3-2) and TRBJ1-1; D remains unclear. CDR1 and CDR2 (germline): LGHDT, YNNKEL (reference sequence). V dropped 3 bases and J dropped 6 bases, with 11 bases sitting between them. CDR3 size: 13 residues. The CDR3 loop reads CASSHSGRAEAFF. For the CDR3, the DNA is TGTGCCAGCAGCCATTCCGGGCGGGCTGAAGCTTTCTTT.

This chain links TRBV2 with TRBJ1-1; D is perhaps TRBD1 (6 bases). CDR3 length equals 12 residues. Trimming took 6 bases from V and 10 from J, leaving 15 bases between them. Germline CDR1 is SNHLY and CDR2 is FYNNEI. The DNA for the CDR3 is TGTGCCAGCAGCCAGAACAGGGTCAGAGCTTTCTTT. Residues: CASSQNRVRAFF.

The chain carries TRBV7-2 and TRBJ1-5; D gene uncertain. Per germline, CDR1 SGHTA and CDR2 FQGNSA. The CDR3 is made up of 12 amino acids. Trimming removed 5 bases at V and 7 bases at J, with 9 bases between. The CDR3 here is CASSVGGQPQHF. In nucleotides, the CDR3 is TGTGCCAGCAGCGTCGGCGGCCAGCCCCAGCATTTT.

V gene TRBV7-9 combines with J gene TRBJ2-1; TRBD2 is a possible D gene (5 bases). The CDR3 length is 13 residues. Trimming removed 4 bases at V and 8 bases at J, with 12 bases between. Germline V CDR1 and CDR2: SEHNR, FQNEAQ (reference sequence). Here the CDR3 reads CASSSRGSDEQFF. The CDR3 region has the DNA TGTGCCAGCAGCTCCCGGGGTAGCGATGAGCAGTTCTTC. The full variable domain, completed using reference TRBV7-9 and TRBJ2-1, is DTGVSQNPRHKITKRGQNVTFRCDPISEHNRLYWYRQTLGQGPEFLTYFQNEAQLEKSRLLSDRFSAERPKGSFSTLEIQRTEQGDSAMYLCASSSRGSDEQFFGPGTRLTVL.

This rearrangement joins TRBV2 to TRBJ2-2; D is unresolved. The V gene's germline CDR1 is SNHLY and CDR2 FYNNEI. V dropped 1 base and J dropped 9 bases, with 15 bases sitting between them. This CDR3 contains 15 residues. The DNA for the CDR3 is TGTGCCAGCAGTGAAGACGCTTACGGTCCCCGGGAGCTGTTTTTT. Protein sequence: CASSEDAYGPRELFF. The full variable domain, in which reference TRBV2 and TRBJ2-2 provide the parts outside the CDR3, is EPEVTQTPSHQVTQMGQEVILRCVPISNHLYFYWYRQILGQKVEFLVSFYNNEISEKSEIFDDQFSVERPDGSNFTLKIRSTKLEDSAMYFCASSEDAYGPRELFFGEGSRLTVL.

This sequence joins TRBV27 and TRBJ2-2; 8 bases are a match to TRBD1. V lost 8 bases to trimming and J lost 2 bases; unmatched junction nucleotides: 4. Germline V gives CDR1 MNHEY, CDR2 SMNVEV (reference sequence). The CDR3 runs to 14 residues. The CDR3 bases are TGTGCCAGCCGGGACAGGCCAAACACCGGGGAGCTGTTTTTT. Its translation is CASRDRPNTGELFF.

In this sample, this clone turned up a few times. V usage is TRBV7-8 and J usage is TRBJ1-2; the D gene is possibly TRBD1 (6 bases). V lost 1 base and J lost 8, with 11 bases in between. The V gene's germline CDR1 is SGHVS and CDR2 FQNEAQ. This CDR3 comprises 13 residues. The chain's CDR3 is CASSLDRVRGYTF. CDR3 DNA: TGTGCCAGCAGCTTAGACAGGGTTCGCGGCTACACCTTC.

The gene calls are TRBV4-1 and TRBJ1-2, with D perhaps matching TRBD1 (5 bases). The CDR3 contains 15 residues. V gave up 1 base and J gave up 6 bases, with 15 bases separating them. Germline V gene lookup returns CDR1 MGHRA and CDR2 YSYEKL. CDR3 nucleotide sequence: TGCGCCAGCAGCCAAGCCCCCGCAGGGTGGGATGGCTACACCTTC. This translates into CASSQAPAGWDGYTF.

V is TRBV24-1 and J is TRBJ2-2; 8 bases align to TRBD1. Germline lookup yields CDR1 KGHDR and CDR2 SFDVKD. The ends lost 0 bases at V and 1 base at J; junction bases unmatched: 0. The CDR3 sequence is 16 residues long. DNA for the CDR3: TGTGCCACCAGTGATTTGGGACAGGGGAACACCGGGGAGCTGTTTTTT. It encodes CATSDLGQGNTGELFF.

The chain joins TRBV7-8 to TRBJ2-6; perhaps TRBD1 as D (5 bases). Between the trimmed V and J ends, which lost 4 bases and 11 bases, there was a span of 12 bases. The CDR3 is made up of 13 amino acids. The germline V gene encodes CDR1 SGHVS and CDR2 FQNEAQ. The CDR3 bases are TGTGCCAGCAGCTACAGGCTAACGGACGTCCTGACTTTC. As protein: CASSYRLTDVLTF.

The V and J genes are TRBV2 and TRBJ2-3, with TRBD1 as a possible D gene (6 bases). The CDR3 has 16 residues. V was shortened by 6 bases and J by 1 base, with 17 bases between the two germline ends. The germline V gene has CDR1 SNHLY and CDR2 FYNNEI. The CDR3 sequence: CASRTGQTAGTDTQYF. Written as DNA, the CDR3 is TGTGCCAGCAGGACCGGACAGACCGCCGGCACAGATACGCAGTATTTT.

This clone has only one observation. The chain is built from TRBV5-1 and TRBJ2-4, with 7 positions matching TRBD1. V gave up 2 bases and J gave up 9 bases; unmatched junction bases: 8. The CDR3 runs to 14 residues. Germline V CDR1 and CDR2: SGHRS, YFSETQ. This CDR3 is CASSFGTAQAIQYF. CDR3 DNA sequence: TGCGCCAGCAGCTTCGGGACAGCGCAGGCCATTCAGTACTTC. The full variable domain, completed using reference TRBV5-1 and TRBJ2-4, is KAGVTQTPRYLIKTRGQQVTLSCSPISGHRSVSWYQQTPGQGLQFLFEYFSETQRNKGNFPGRFSGRQFSNSRSEMNVSTLELGDSALYLCASSFGTAQAIQYFGAGTRLSVL.

This clone has a single count. Other DNA sequences from this sample encode an identical CDR3 as well. The chain carries TRBV5-1 and TRBJ1-1, with TRBD1 as a possible D gene (6 bases). The V and J ends lost 3 bases and 2 bases respectively, with 11 bases between them. In germline, CDR1 is SGHRS, CDR2 YFSETQ. The CDR3 is 14 amino acids. The chain's CDR3 is CASSSGQPNTEAFF. CDR3 nucleotide sequence: TGCGCCAGCAGCTCAGGACAGCCAAACACTGAAGCTTTCTTT.

The CDR3 DNA reads TGTGCCAGCTCAGGCTCAGCGAACCCTGGGGCCTATGGCTACACCTTC. Amino acid sequence: CASSGSANPGAYGYTF. The genes are TRBV18 and TRBJ1-2; the D gene is possibly TRBD1 (5 bases). The germline V gene encodes CDR1 KGHSH and CDR2 LQKENI. V was clipped by 5 bases and J by 4 bases, with 20 bases between them. The CDR3 runs to 16 residues.

V usage is TRBV12-5 and J usage is TRBJ1-2; D is ambiguous. The V gene lost 0 bases and the J gene lost 7 bases, with 12 bases spanning the gap. CDR3 size: 14 residues. Germline V gene lookup returns CDR1 LGHNT and CDR2 FRNRAP. Written as DNA, the CDR3 is TGTGCTAGTGGTTTGGTACCATGGCCTGGTGGCTACACCTTC. It is translated as CASGLVPWPGGYTF.

The rearrangement uses TRBV5-6 and TRBJ1-6, with TRBD1 as a possible D gene (5 bases). Trimming took off 0 bases at V and 6 bases at J, with 10 bases between the two ends. The CDR3 length is 15 residues. Per the germline V gene, CDR1 is SGHDT and CDR2 is YYEEEE. The DNA for the CDR3 is TGTGCCAGCAGCTTGGCGAAGGGGATTAATTCACCCCTCCACTTT. Translated: CASSLAKGINSPLHF.

This sequence joins TRBV5-5 and TRBJ1-4, with D unclear. CDR1 is SGHKS and CDR2 is YYEKEE in the germline V gene (reference sequence). Trimming removed 6 bases at V and 8 bases at J, with 8 bases between. The CDR3 sequence is 11 residues long. The CDR3 DNA reads TGTGCCAGCATAAGCGGCGAAAAACTGTTTTTT. Protein: CASISGEKLFF.

A single count supports this clone. The V gene is TRBV18, the J gene TRBJ1-3; 7 positions match TRBD1. Germline assignment: CDR1 KGHSH and CDR2 LQKENI. CDR3 size: 15 residues. The junction had 2 bases not matched to a gene; V was cut back by 3 bases and J by 0 bases. The CDR3 loop is CASSPGQTSGNTIYF. The CDR3 DNA is TGTGCCAGCTCACCGGGACAGACCTCTGGAAACACCATATATTTT.

This chain links TRBV6-5 with TRBJ1-2; 7 bases fit TRBD1. Germline CDR1 is MNHEY and CDR2 is SVGAGI. The V segment lost 10 bases and the J segment 2 bases; nucleotides outside the gene matches: 7. The CDR3 is 13 residues long. The CDR3 sequence: CAITTGNNYGYTF. The CDR3 region has the DNA TGTGCCATCACGACAGGGAACAACTATGGCTACACCTTC.

This clone has only one observation. V and J are TRBV15 and TRBJ2-3; 10 bases map to TRBD2. There are 17 residues in the CDR3. V dropped 0 bases and J dropped 0; count of bases not matched to a gene: 3. Germline V gene data show CDR1 as LNHNV and CDR2 as YYDKDF (reference sequence). The CDR3 is CATSRDLAGASTDTQYF. The CDR3 DNA reads as TGTGCCACCAGCAGAGATCTAGCGGGGGCTAGCACAGATACGCAGTATTTT.

The chain couples TRBV3-1 (or the pseudogene TRBV3-2) to TRBJ1-3; maybe TRBD1 (5 bases). With 3 bases removed from V and 4 bases from J, the gap between germline ends came to 13 bases. The CDR3 loop spans 15 amino acids. From germline, CDR1 is LGHDT and CDR2 YNNKEL (reference sequence). The CDR3, as DNA: TGTGCCAGCAGCCAGGGGCCGCAAACGGGAAACACCATATATTTT. It codes for CASSQGPQTGNTIYF.

This chain's CDR3 is CASSVPWDRGRDTGELFF. In DNA, the CDR3 is TGTGCCAGCAGCGTTCCCTGGGACAGGGGGCGGGACACCGGGGAGCTGTTTTTT. The chain is built from TRBV9 and TRBJ2-2; 12 bases align to TRBD1. CDR1 is SGDLS, CDR2 YYNGEE, per germline. Germline trimming cut 2 bases from V and 3 bases from J; bases unmatched to any gene: 8. The CDR3 has 18 residues.

This clone was seen only once. This chain links TRBV5-4 with TRBJ1-6; D uncertain. This CDR3 is 14 amino acids long. V was cut by 2 bases and J by 6 bases, with 9 bases left in between. Per germline, CDR1 SGHNT and CDR2 YYREEE (reference sequence). The CDR3 loop is CASSFSRSNSPLHF. The CDR3 region has the DNA TGTGCCAGCAGCTTTTCGAGGTCTAATTCACCCCTCCACTTT.